The entry that follows covers one TCR beta chain sequence. This table comes from immunoSEQ multiplex PCR, and its TCRdb copy is limited to in-frame clones, with some not included. The sample has 250,000 to 350,000 clones; approximately 86% are singletons. The sample is drawn from a study of blood T cell repertoires in COVID-19. Participants had their cohort set by participant-reported clinical history. Deletions cut 5 bases from V and 8 bases from J, with 15 bases between. Looked up from germline, CDR1 is SGHTA and CDR2 is FQGTGA. The CDR3 is made up of 13 amino acids. This receptor was taken from a woman aged 18-29 years who had recovered from COVID-19. Sequenced sample: PBMCs or T cells enriched from blood (not recorded which). The chain uses TRBV7-3 and TRBJ1-2; tentatively, D is TRBD1 (6 bases). CDR3 DNA sequence: TGTGCCAGCAGCCGAACAGGGAATGGAGGCTACACCTTC. It translates to CASSRTGNGGYTF.